This T cell receptor (beta chain) is drawn from a study of CD8+CD57+ T cells in acquired aplastic anemia. Study details: The study obtained an average of about 3.4 ug of DNA from sorted CD4+ and CD8+ cells. Study-wide findings and caveats: Patients shared 25 to 35 CD8+ CDR3 sequences with controls. The study found no significant CD8+ Simpson's diversity difference between patients and controls.

CDR3 length: 16 amino acids. The junction had 10 bases not matched to a gene; V was cut back by 2 bases and J by 4 bases. CDR1 is SGHTA, CDR2 FQGNSA, per germline. Before being chosen for sequencing, patients had shown CD8+CD57+ cell expansion by flow cytometry. This clonotype was observed a handful of times. Antigen: not known. Genomic DNA, serving as template, underwent TCR beta VDJ and CDR3 profiling. TCRdb passed the reads through MiXCR, listing each CDR3 protein once. The top ten clones hold over 7.5% of a sample with approximately 220,000 distinct CDR3 sequences, around half of them seen once. This chain uses TRBV7-2 with TRBJ2-5, with 7 bases aligning to TRBD1. This TCR derives from a human donor with aplastic anemia. The material sequenced was sorted CD4+, CD8+, or CD8+CD57+ T cells (not recorded which) from PBMCs. CDR3 protein: CASSLFHRGEGETQYF. Here the CDR3 DNA reads TGTGCCAGCAGCTTATTCCACAGGGGCGAAGGAGAGACCCAGTACTTC.